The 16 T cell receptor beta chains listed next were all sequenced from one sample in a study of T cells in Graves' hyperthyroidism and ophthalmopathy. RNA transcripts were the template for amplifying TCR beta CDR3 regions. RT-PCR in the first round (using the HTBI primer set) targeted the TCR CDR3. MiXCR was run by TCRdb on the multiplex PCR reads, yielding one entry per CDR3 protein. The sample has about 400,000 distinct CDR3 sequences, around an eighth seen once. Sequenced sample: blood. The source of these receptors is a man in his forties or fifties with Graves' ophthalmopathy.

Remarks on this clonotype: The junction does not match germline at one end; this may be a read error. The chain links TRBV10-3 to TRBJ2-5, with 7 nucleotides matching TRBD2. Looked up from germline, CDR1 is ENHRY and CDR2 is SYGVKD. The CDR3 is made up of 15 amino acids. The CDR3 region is CAISSSGLNQETQYF. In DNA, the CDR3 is TGTGCCATCAGTTCTAGCGGTTTAAACCAAGAAACCCAGTACTTC.

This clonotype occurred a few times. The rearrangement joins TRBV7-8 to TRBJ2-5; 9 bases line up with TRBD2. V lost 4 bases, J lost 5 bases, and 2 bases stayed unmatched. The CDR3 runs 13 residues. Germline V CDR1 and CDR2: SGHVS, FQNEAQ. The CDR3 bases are TGTGCCAGCAGCTATGGGACTAGCGAGACCCAGTACTTC. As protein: CASSYGTSETQYF.

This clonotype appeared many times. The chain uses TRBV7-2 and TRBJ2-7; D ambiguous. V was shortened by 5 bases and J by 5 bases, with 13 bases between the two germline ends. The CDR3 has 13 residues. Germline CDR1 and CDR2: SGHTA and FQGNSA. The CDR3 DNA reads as TGTGCCAGCAGCCTAAGGGATGGCCACGAGCAGTACTTC. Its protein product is CASSLRDGHEQYF.

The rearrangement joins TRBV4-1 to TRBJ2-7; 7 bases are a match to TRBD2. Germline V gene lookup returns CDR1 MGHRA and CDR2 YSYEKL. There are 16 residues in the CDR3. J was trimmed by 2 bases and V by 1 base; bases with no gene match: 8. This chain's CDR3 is CASSQGVLAGPYEQYF. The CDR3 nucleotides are TGCGCCAGCAGCCAAGGTGTATTAGCGGGCCCCTACGAGCAGTACTTC.

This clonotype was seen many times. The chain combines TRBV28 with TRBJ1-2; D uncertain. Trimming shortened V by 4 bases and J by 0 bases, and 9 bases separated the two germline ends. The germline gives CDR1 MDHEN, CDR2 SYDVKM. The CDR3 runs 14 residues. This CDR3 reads CASSSPPANYGYTF. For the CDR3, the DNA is TGTGCCAGCAGTTCCCCACCAGCTAACTATGGCTACACCTTC.

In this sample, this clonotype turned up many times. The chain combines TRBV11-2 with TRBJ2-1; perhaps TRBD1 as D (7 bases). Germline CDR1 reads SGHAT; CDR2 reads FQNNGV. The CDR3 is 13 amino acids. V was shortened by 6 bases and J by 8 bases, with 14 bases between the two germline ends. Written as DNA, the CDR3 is TGTGCCAGCAGTATCAGGGGGGCCTATGAGCAGTTCTTC. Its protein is CASSIRGAYEQFF.

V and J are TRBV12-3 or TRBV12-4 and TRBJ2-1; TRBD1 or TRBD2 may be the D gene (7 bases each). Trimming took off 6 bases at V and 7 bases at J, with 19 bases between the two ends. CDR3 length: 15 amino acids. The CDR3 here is CASRRTGLGLNEQFF. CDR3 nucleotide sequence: TGTGCCAGCAGAAGGACAGGACTAGGTTTGAATGAGCAGTTCTTC.

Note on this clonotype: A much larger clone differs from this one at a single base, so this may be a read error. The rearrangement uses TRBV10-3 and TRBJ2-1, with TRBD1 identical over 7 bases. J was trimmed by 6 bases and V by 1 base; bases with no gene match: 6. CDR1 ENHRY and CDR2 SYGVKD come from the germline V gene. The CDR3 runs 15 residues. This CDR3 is CAISELDRTGNEQFF. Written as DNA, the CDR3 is TGTGCCATCAGTGAGTTGGACAGGACTGGCAATGAGCAGTTCTTC.

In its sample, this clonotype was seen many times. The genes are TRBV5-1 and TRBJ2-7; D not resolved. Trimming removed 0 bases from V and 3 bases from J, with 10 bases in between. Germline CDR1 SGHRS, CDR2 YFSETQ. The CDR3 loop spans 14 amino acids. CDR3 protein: CASSLGPKNYEQYF. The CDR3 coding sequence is TGCGCCAGCAGCTTGGGGCCCAAAAACTACGAGCAGTACTTC.

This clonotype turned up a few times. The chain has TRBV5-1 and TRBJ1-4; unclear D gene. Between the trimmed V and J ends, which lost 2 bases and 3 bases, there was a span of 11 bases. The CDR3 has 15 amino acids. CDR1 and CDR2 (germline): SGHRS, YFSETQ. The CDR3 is CASSLTSGPNEKLFF. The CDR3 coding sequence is TGCGCCAGCAGCTTAACGAGCGGCCCTAATGAAAAACTGTTTTTT. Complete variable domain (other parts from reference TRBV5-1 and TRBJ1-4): KAGVTQTPRYLIKTRGQQVTLSCSPISGHRSVSWYQQTPGQGLQFLFEYFSETQRNKGNFPGRFSGRQFSNSRSEMNVSTLELGDSALYLCASSLTSGPNEKLFFGSGTQLSVL.

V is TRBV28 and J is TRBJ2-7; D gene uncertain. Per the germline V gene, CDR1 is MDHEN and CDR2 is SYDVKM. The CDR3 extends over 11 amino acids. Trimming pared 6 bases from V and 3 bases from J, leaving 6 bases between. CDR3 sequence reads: CASRTLYEQYF. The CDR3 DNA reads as TGTGCCAGCAGGACTCTCTACGAGCAGTACTTC.

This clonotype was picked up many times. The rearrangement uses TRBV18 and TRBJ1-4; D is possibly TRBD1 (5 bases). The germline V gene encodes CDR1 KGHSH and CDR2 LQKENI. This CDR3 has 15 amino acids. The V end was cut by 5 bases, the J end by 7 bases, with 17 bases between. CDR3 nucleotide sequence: TGTGCCAGCTCAGCGCGGACCGCGGGGGTTGAAAAACTGTTTTTT. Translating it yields CASSARTAGVEKLFF.

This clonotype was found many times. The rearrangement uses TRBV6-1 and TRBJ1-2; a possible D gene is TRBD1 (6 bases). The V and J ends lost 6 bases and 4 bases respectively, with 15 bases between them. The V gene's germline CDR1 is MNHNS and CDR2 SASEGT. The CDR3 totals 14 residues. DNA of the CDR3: TGTGCCAGCAGCCCGGAGACAGGACCCTATGGCTACACCTTC. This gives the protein CASSPETGPYGYTF.

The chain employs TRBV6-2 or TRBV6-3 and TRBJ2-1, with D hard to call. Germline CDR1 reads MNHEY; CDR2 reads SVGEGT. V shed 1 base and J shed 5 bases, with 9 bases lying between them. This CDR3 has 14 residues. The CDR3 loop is CASSYFGQHNEQFF. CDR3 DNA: TGTGCCAGCAGTTACTTTGGCCAACACAATGAGCAGTTCTTC.

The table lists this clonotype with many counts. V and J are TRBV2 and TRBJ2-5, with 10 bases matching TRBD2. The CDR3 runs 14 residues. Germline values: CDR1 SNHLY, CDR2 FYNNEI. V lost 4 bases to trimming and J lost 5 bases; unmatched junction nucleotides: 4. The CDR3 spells CASSGLAGAETQYF. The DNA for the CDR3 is TGTGCCAGCAGTGGGCTAGCGGGAGCGGAGACCCAGTACTTC.

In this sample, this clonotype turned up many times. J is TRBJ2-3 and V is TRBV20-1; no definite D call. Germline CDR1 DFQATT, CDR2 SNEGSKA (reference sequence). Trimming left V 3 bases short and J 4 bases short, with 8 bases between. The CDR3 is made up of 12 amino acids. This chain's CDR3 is CSASNRPDTQYF. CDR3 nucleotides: TGCAGTGCTAGTAATCGACCAGATACGCAGTATTTT.